This TCR beta chain derives from a study of cytomegalovirus exposure and HLA in healthy donors. The PCR used 60 Vbeta and 13 Jbeta primers. Generated by immunoSEQ multiplex PCR, the TCRdb table keeps only in-frame clones and is missing some. The sample yields tens of thousands of clones, about 66% seen once. Germline V lookup: CDR1 LGHNA, CDR2 YNFKEQ. This CDR3 is built from 18 residues. V was pared by 1 base and J by 6 bases, with 10 bases of the junction left unmatched. The sequenced sample was PBMCs. The receptor was isolated from a woman in her 50s in good health and CMV-seropositive. The V gene is TRBV4-2, the J gene TRBJ1-6, with 9 bases lining up with TRBD1. CDR3 residues: CASSQGNIPGQGNSPLHF. CDR3 nucleotides: TGTGCCAGCAGCCAAGGGAATATTCCGGGACAGGGTAATTCACCCCTCCACTTT.